This entry describes one T cell receptor (beta chain). Its target is not known. From germline, CDR1 is SGHDN and CDR2 FVKESK. V dropped 2 bases and J dropped 9 bases, with 20 bases sitting between them. This CDR3 is 17 amino acids long. This sample stems from a study of cytomegalovirus exposure and HLA in healthy donors. Study-wide findings and caveats: Across donors, most TCRs were seen rarely, yet some public ones were widespread. TCR clusters originating in the first cohort tended to co-occur in the 120 validation repertoires, according to a later analysis. The study flagged about 150 TCR beta chains as cytomegalovirus-associated. In vitro confirmation showed a few CMV-associated chains to be CMV antigen specific.

Only in-frame clones appear in the TCRdb table, and some are missing; sequencing was by immunoSEQ multiplex PCR. The sample lists 130,000 or so clones; roughly 86% were seen once. The sequenced sample was PBMCs. J is TRBJ1-6 and V is TRBV14, with D perhaps matching TRBD1 (5 bases). This receptor was taken from a man aged 25 to 40 in good health and CMV-seronegative. The CDR3 sequence is CASSQYGGSVTPSPLHF. The DNA for the CDR3 is TGTGCCAGCAGCCAATACGGGGGGAGCGTCACGCCTTCACCCCTCCACTTT.